One sample yielded the 2 T cell receptor beta chains listed below, sequenced in a study of cytomegalovirus exposure and HLA in healthy donors. TCRdb's copy holds only in-frame clones and misses some; the assay was immunoSEQ multiplex PCR. The sample carries under 350,000 clones, roughly 85% recorded once. Sequenced input: PBMCs. The receptors were gathered from a woman under 30 in good health and CMV-seronegative.

In DNA form, the CDR3 reads TGTGCCAGCAGCCTTCGCGGGAGCGCCGGGACCCAGTACTTC. It yields the protein CASSLRGSAGTQYF. The chain joins TRBV9 to TRBJ2-5, with 7 bases identical to TRBD2. CDR3 length equals 14 residues. Looked up from germline, CDR1 is SGDLS and CDR2 is YYNGEE. Trimming cost V 4 bases and J 7 bases; bases outside gene matches: 10.

This clone was counted between two and nine times. The J gene is TRBJ2-5, the V gene TRBV4-2; 9 nucleotides line up with TRBD2. The CDR3 spans 15 residues. Germline CDR1 and CDR2: LGHNA and YNFKEQ. The ends lost 0 bases at V and 1 base at J; junction bases unmatched: 0. The CDR3 loop reads CASSQETSGQETQYF. The CDR3 coding sequence is TGTGCCAGCAGCCAAGAGACTAGCGGCCAAGAGACCCAGTACTTC.